Sequencing of this T cell receptor beta chain was carried out in a study of shared clonotypes between healthy human individuals. Overall study results and limits: All-four-donor shared clonotypes had higher generation probabilities than non-shared clonotypes did. Naive CD4 clonotype sharing across several donors was 4% to 5.5%. As a rule, naive subsets had a larger estimated richness than memory subsets.

The germline CDR1 and CDR2 sequences are LGHNT and FRNRAP. V was pared by 2 bases and J by 7 bases, with 7 bases of the junction left unmatched. The CDR3 loop spans 14 amino acids. Here immunoSEQ multiplex PCR was the method, and the copy in TCRdb shows in-frame clones only, minus some. The data contain 2,500,000 or so clones, around nine tenths of them seen just once; the ten biggest clones take up under 0.15%. This clone is a singleton in its sample. Its matching antigen is unknown. Sequencing was done on a sample of naive CD4+ T cells sorted from blood. Subset: CD45RA+ positively selected. This sequence joins TRBV12-5 and TRBJ2-7, with 8 bases lining up with TRBD1. The sequence came from a young man in good health. The CDR3 nucleotides read TGTGCTAGTGGTTTGATGGACAGGGCAGGGGAGCAGTACTTC. Its translation is CASGLMDRAGEQYF.